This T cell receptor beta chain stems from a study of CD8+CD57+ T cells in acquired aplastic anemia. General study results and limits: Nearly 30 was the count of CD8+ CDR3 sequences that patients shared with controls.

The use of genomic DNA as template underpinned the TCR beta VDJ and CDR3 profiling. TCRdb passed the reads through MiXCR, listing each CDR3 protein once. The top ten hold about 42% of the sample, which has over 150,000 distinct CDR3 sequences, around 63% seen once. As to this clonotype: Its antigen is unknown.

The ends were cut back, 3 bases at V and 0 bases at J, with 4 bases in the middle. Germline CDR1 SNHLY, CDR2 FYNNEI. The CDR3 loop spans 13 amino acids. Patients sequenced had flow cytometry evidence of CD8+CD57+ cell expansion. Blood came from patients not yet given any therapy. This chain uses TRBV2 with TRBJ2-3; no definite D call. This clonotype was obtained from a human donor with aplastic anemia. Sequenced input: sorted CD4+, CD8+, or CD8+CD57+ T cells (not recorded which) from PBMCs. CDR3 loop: CASSEDSTDTQYF. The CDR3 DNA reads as TGTGCCAGCAGTGAGGACAGCACAGATACGCAGTATTTT.